This T cell receptor (beta chain) emerged from a study of blood T cell repertoires in COVID-19. The V and J ends lost 1 base and 1 base respectively, with 10 bases between them. Germline loops: CDR1 SGHAT, CDR2 FQNNGV. This CDR3 contains 15 residues. Sequencing used immunoSEQ multiplex PCR; TCRdb keeps in-frame clones, though not all of them. The sample consists of more than 15,000 clones, about 81% of them appearing once. The sample was peripheral blood. This chain joins TRBV11-2 and TRBJ1-1; D unclear. The sequence came from a man aged 35 to 55 with active or convalescent COVID-19. The CDR3, as DNA: TGTGCCAGCAGCTTAGCCGCCCAGTGGAACACTGAAGCTTTCTTT. Encoded protein: CASSLAAQWNTEAFF.